This record covers a single T cell receptor beta chain. The CDR3 is 11 residues long. The germline V gene encodes CDR1 SGHAT and CDR2 FQNNGV. Trimming cost V 5 bases and J 6 bases, with 7 bases left between them. This record belongs to a study of blood T cell repertoires in COVID-19. Looking at the study overall: Specimens from acute and convalescent COVID-19 originated in the United States, Italy and Spain.

In the original analysis: Using reference gene primer amplification, nucleated cell counts were estimated. Here immunoSEQ multiplex PCR was the method, and the copy in TCRdb shows in-frame clones only, minus some. The V and J calls and clone size are taken from that table; D and trimming were inferred from the DNA. The sample shows roughly 240,000 clones, approximately 90% of them seen only once. This chain links TRBV11-2 with TRBJ1-1; D call uncertain. Sequencing used PBMCs or T cells enriched from blood (not recorded which). This TCR was sampled from a woman younger than 45 with acute COVID-19. In nucleotides, the CDR3 is TGTGCCAGCAGCCCCGGGGCTGAAGCTTTCTTT. It translates to CASSPGAEAFF.